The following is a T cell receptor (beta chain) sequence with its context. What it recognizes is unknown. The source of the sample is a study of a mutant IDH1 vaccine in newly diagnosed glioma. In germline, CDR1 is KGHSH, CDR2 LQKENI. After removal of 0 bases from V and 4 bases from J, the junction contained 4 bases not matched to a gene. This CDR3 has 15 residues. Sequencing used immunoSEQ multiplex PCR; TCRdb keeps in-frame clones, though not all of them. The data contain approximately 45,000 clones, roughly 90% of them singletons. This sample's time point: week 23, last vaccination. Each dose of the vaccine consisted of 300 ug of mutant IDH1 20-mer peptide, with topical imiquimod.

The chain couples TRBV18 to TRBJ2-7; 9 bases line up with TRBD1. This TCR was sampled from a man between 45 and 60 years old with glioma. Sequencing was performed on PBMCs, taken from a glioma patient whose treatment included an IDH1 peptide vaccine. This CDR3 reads CASSPPGQGRYEQYF. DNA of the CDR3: TGTGCCAGCTCACCACCCGGACAGGGGAGGTACGAGCAGTACTTC.